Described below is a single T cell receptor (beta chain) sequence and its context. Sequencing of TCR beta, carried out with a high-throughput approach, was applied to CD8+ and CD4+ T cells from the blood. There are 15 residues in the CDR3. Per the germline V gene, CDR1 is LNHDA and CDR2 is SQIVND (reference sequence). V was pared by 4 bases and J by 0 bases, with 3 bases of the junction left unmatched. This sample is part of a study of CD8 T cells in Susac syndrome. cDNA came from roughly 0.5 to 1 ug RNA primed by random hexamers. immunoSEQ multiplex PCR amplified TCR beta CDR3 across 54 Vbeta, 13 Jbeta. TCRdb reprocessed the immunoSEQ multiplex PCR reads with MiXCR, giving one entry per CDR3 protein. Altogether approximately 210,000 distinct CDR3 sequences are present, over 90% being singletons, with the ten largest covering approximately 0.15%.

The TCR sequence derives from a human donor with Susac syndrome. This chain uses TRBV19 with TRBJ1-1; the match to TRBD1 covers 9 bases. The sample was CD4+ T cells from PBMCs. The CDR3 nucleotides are TGTGCCAGTAGTAGTACAGGGGGCATGAACACTGAAGCTTTCTTT. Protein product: CASSSTGGMNTEAFF. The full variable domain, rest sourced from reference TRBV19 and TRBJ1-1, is DGGITQSPKYLFRKEGQNVTLSCEQNLNHDAMYWYRQDPGQGLRLIYYSQIVNDFQKGDIAEGYSVSREKKESFPLTVTSAQKNPTAFYLCASSSTGGMNTEAFFGQGTRLTVV.